The 9 T cell receptor beta chains presented below share a single source sample, sequenced in a study of blood T cell repertoires in COVID-19. Measured with immunoSEQ multiplex PCR; TCRdb has only the in-frame clones, and not every one. Of about 180,000 clones in the sample, approximately 85% were seen once. Sequenced sample: PBMCs or T cells enriched from blood (not recorded which). These receptors all stem from a woman between 18 and 29 years old who had recovered from COVID-19.

V gene TRBV27 combines with J gene TRBJ2-1, with 9 bases identical to TRBD1. The V gene's germline CDR1 is MNHEY and CDR2 SMNVEV (reference sequence). CDR3 size: 15 residues. V lost 0 bases to trimming and J lost 9 bases; unmatched junction nucleotides: 6. As DNA, the CDR3 is TGTGCCAGCAGTTTATCGGGACAGGGAGAGGGTGAGCAGTTCTTC. It is translated as CASSLSGQGEGEQFF.

The CDR3 bases are TGTGCCAGCAGTTTAGCAGGGGGAAGTCAGCCCCAGCATTTT. Translation gives CASSLAGGSQPQHF. The chain uses TRBV28 and TRBJ1-5; 7 bases map to TRBD1. The CDR3 runs 14 residues. V was clipped by 2 bases and J by 6 bases; unmatched bases: 4. The germline CDR1 and CDR2 sequences are MDHEN and SYDVKM.

The gene calls are TRBV28 and TRBJ2-5; 7 bases match TRBD1. The junction had 3 bases not matched to a gene; V was cut back by 4 bases and J by 1 base. CDR1 is MDHEN, CDR2 SYDVKM, per germline. CDR3 length: 14 residues. CDR3 DNA sequence: TGTGCCAGCAGTTCCAGGGGGACCCAAGAGACCCAGTACTTC. Translation gives CASSSRGTQETQYF.

This chain connects TRBV5-1 to TRBJ2-7, with 8 bases identical to TRBD1. Germline CDR1 SGHRS, CDR2 YFSETQ. CDR3 size: 15 residues. V trimming: 1 base; J trimming: 5 bases; junction bases outside the gene matches: 8. CDR3 amino acids: CASSLNPDRDHEQYF. As DNA, the CDR3 is TGCGCCAGCAGCTTGAATCCGGACAGGGACCACGAGCAGTACTTC.

The chain uses TRBV5-6 and TRBJ1-5; D call uncertain. V lost 1 base to trimming and J lost 0 bases, with 8 bases between them. CDR1 and CDR2 (germline): SGHDT, YYEEEE. The CDR3 contains 15 residues. CDR3 DNA sequence: TGTGCCAGCAGCTTGTGGCGCGGTAGCAATCAGCCCCAGCATTTT. This codes for CASSLWRGSNQPQHF.

This clone has just one count. The gene calls are TRBV12-2 and TRBJ2-1; the table calls TRBD2, which could not be checked here. TRBV12-2 represents a pseudogene. This CDR3 contains 20 residues. Written as DNA, the CDR3 is TGTGCAAGTCGCTTTCTAAGCAGGGCGAGACTAGCGCCCCCCCACAATGAGCAGTTCTTC. Translation gives CASRFLSRARLAPPHNEQFF.

This clone was detected only a few times. The J gene is TRBJ2-1, the V gene TRBV5-4, with 11 nucleotides matching TRBD1. CDR3 size: 15 residues. Trimming removed 3 bases from V and 9 bases from J; junction bases left unmatched: 8. Germline V gene data show CDR1 as SGHNT and CDR2 as YYREEE (reference sequence). The DNA for the CDR3 is TGTGCCAGCAGCTCTCCGGGACAGGGGGGGATTGAGCAGTTCTTC. Translating gives CASSSPGQGGIEQFF.

This clone has only a few counts. The rearrangement joins TRBV9 to TRBJ2-4; D might be TRBD2 (5 bases). The CDR3 length is 16 residues. Germline lookup yields CDR1 SGDLS and CDR2 YYNGEE. Deletions cut 0 bases from V and 0 bases from J, with 10 bases between. CDR3 sequence reads: CASSVGLSVAKNIQYF. The CDR3 DNA is TGTGCCAGCAGCGTAGGACTATCGGTAGCCAAAAACATTCAGTACTTC.

The chain joins TRBV28 to TRBJ2-7, with 7 bases aligning to TRBD1. Germline assignment: CDR1 MDHEN and CDR2 SYDVKM. The CDR3 length is 14 residues. With 3 bases clipped from V and 6 bases from J, the junction kept 8 bases outside the gene matches. The CDR3 here is CASSFQDRAGEQYF. The CDR3 DNA reads TGTGCCAGCAGTTTCCAAGACAGGGCAGGCGAGCAGTACTTC.